This T cell receptor beta chain is from a study of Ad26.COV2.S vaccination and SARS-CoV-2 variants (TCRdb year 2021). For the wider study: Sequencing of the TCRbeta repertoire served to evaluate the specificity and breadth of SARS-CoV-2-reactive T cell receptors following Ad26.COV2.S vaccination. A total of 32 samples were included in the TCR-sequenced set, comprising around 19 Ad26.COV2.S vaccine recipients, 5 placebo recipients and 8 SARS-CoV-2 convalescent individuals.

What the research found in general, with its limitations: After vaccination, substantial breadth of spike-specific CD8+ and CD4+ T cell responses was reported. According to the authors, total T cell responses may have been underestimated by the TCR breadth and depth analyses. Vaccine and placebo recipients had comparable non-spike TCR breadth, which fits with the vaccine containing only spike. Ad26.COV2.S recipients had higher spike-specific TCR breadth than placebo recipients (P = 0.0014).

A word on this clone: Its antigen is unknown. Qualities for individual bases were not recorded, and no much larger clone is one base off.

According to the study, the label for this sample's time point signals: individuals recovered from natural SARS-CoV-2 infection. The CDR3 contains 15 residues, cysteine and phenylalanine counted. Of the read, only the CDR3 DNA is kept; its 45 bases are in frame from base 1. From a lookup of the germline V gene, CDR1 and CDR2 are MNHNS and SASEGT. V is shortened by 2 bases, J by 2 bases, and the region joining them spans 10 bases. TCRbeta CDR3 regions were sequenced with the immunoSEQ Assay. After extraction, genomic DNA underwent amplification by bias-controlled multiplex PCR, followed by high-throughput sequencing. On the study's bioinformatics: To quantify the absolute abundance of each unique TCRbeta CDR3 region, sequences were collapsed and filtered. T cell fraction was estimated by normalizing TCRbeta template counts to usable DNA, which was measured by amplifying reference genes present in all nucleated cells. Repertoire TCRs were annotated as SARS-CoV-2-specific when V gene, CDR3 amino acid sequence and J gene were exactly matched to a known reactive TCR set. The reference SARS-CoV-2 TCR set was obtained from MIRA and was filtered for enrichment in COVID-19-positive ImmuneCODE repertoires, whereby public or cross-reactive TCRs were removed. Using the MIRA antigens, annotated TCRs were further analysed by specific ORF or by position within an ORF. Breadth was defined as the number of annotated unique rearrangements divided by the total number of unique productive rearrangements, and depth was defined as the summed frequency of the annotated unique rearrangements. TCR breadth was compared between groups using two-sided Wilcoxon rank-sum tests. Here the immuneACCESS table is served through TCRdb, limited to in-frame sequences with V and J called. Missing clones are a known gap in these copies; in checked studies unresolved V genes cover under half, and the rest lacks a known reason. That table gives V, J and clone size, and the DNA gave D and trimming. The sample contains fewer than 150,000 clones, approximately 90% of them found a single time. Approximately 5% of the sample is in the top ten clones.

The chain was built from TRBV6-1 and TRBJ1-5; the D segment cannot be called with confidence. The sample was peripheral blood, taken after recovery from COVID-19. The origin of this receptor is a human donor who had recovered from COVID-19. The DNA sequence is TGTGCCAGCAGTGAAAATGGACTCGGCAATCAGCCCCAGCATTTT. It translates as CASSENGLGNQPQHF.